This entry features one T cell receptor beta chain sequence. Generated by immunoSEQ multiplex PCR, the TCRdb table keeps only in-frame clones and is missing some. The sample lists some 370,000 clones; around 90% were seen once. The data were obtained in a study of blood T cell repertoires in COVID-19. The length of the CDR3 is 15 residues. Germline CDR1 is LGHDT and CDR2 is YNNKEL (reference sequence). The ends were cut back, 1 base at V and 0 bases at J, with 7 bases in the middle. The V call is TRBV3-1 (or the pseudogene TRBV3-2), the J call TRBJ1-3; D unresolved. This TCR came from a man between 18 and 29 years old with active or convalescent COVID-19. Material for sequencing was peripheral blood. CDR3 bases: TGTGCCAGCAGCCAAGTTTGGAGCTCTGGAAACACCATATATTTT. Its protein is CASSQVWSSGNTIYF.